The source of this T cell receptor beta chain is a study of CD8+CD57+ T cells in acquired aplastic anemia. Trimming removed 0 bases at V and 1 base at J, with 7 bases between. CDR3 length: 14 residues. Germline CDR1 SGDLS, CDR2 YYNGEE. General study points: Patients and controls shared 25 to 35 CD8+ CDR3 sequences, highly expressed in patients.

Genomic DNA, the template, was used for profiling of the TCR beta VDJ and CDR3. TCRdb processed the reads anew with MiXCR; each CDR3 protein has one entry. Altogether about 260,000 distinct CDR3 sequences are present, approximately 79% being singletons, with the ten largest covering 40% to 50%. On this clonotype: Antigen: not known.

In patients chosen for sequencing, flow cytometry had shown CD8+CD57+ cell expansion. The diagnosis in all patients was severe acquired aplastic anemia. The chain couples TRBV9 to TRBJ1-1; tentatively, D is TRBD1 (5 bases). Sequenced input: sorted CD4+, CD8+, or CD8+CD57+ T cells (not recorded which) from PBMCs. The clonotype was recovered from a human donor with aplastic anemia. The CDR3 reads CASSVGGQNTEAFF. For the CDR3, the DNA is TGTGCCAGCAGCGTAGGGGGCCAGAACACTGAAGCTTTCTTT.